Below are 32 T cell receptor beta chains sequenced from a single sample in a study of glioma-infiltrating T cells. TCR alpha and beta CDR3 regions were amplified from RNA using iRepertoire nested multiplex PCR. TCRdb fed the multiplex PCR reads into MiXCR, producing one record per CDR3 protein. Here the sample spans around 150,000 distinct CDR3 sequences, about two fifths being singletons. The sequencing sample was made of glioma tissue, nonneoplastic brain tissue, or PBMCs (not recorded which). The receptors derive from a human donor with low-grade glioma or glioblastoma, undergoing nonglioma brain surgery, or in good health (not recorded which).

The rearrangement joins TRBV7-2 to TRBJ2-5; 10 positions match TRBD2. The trim removed 11 bases at V and 7 bases at J, leaving 13 bases unmatched. Germline V gene data show CDR1 as SGHTA and CDR2 as FQGNSA. CDR3 length: 14 amino acids. The chain's CDR3 is CARIPSSGGGTQYF. The DNA for the CDR3 is TGTGCCCGCATCCCCTCTAGCGGGGGTGGGACCCAGTACTTC.

The chain has TRBV28 and TRBJ1-3; D is unresolved. Looked up from germline, CDR1 is MDHEN and CDR2 is SYDVKM. The V and J ends lost 7 bases and 0 bases respectively, with 10 bases between them. CDR3 length equals 14 residues. CDR3 region: CASTRHLSGNTIYF. The CDR3 DNA is TGTGCCAGCACCCGACACCTCTCTGGAAACACCATATATTTT.

The DNA of the CDR3 is TGCAGCTGTAGGTCGAATGAAAAACTGTTTTTT. Amino acid sequence: CSCRSNEKLFF. The J gene is TRBJ1-4, the V gene TRBV29-1; no reliable D call. The CDR3 covers 11 residues. V dropped 8 bases and J dropped 5 bases, with 9 bases sitting between them. Germline V gives CDR1 SQVTM, CDR2 ANQGSEA. Full variable domain (rest looked up from reference TRBV29-1 and TRBJ1-4): SAVISQKPSRDICQRGTSLTIQCQVDSQVTMMFWYRQQPGQSLTLIATANQGSEATYESGFVIDKFPISRPNLTFSTLTVSNMSPEDSSIYLCSCRSNEKLFFGSGTQLSVL.

The CDR3: CSARNRVENGYTF. CDR3 DNA sequence: TGCAGTGCTAGGAACAGGGTGGAAAATGGCTACACCTTC. V and J are TRBV20-1 and TRBJ1-2, with D maybe TRBD1 (6 bases). Trimming took off 3 bases at V and 6 bases at J, with 14 bases between the two ends. The CDR3 is 13 amino acids. CDR1 DFQATT and CDR2 SNEGSKA come from the germline V gene (reference sequence).

The rearrangement uses TRBV28 and TRBJ2-3; D call uncertain. The DNA end favors TRBJ2-7, so the J call may be wrong. The V gene's germline CDR1 is MDHEN and CDR2 SYDVKM. The CDR3 runs 12 residues. The CDR3 nucleotides read TGTGCCAGCAGTTCTCCCCCCTACGAGCAGTACTTC. This gives the protein CASSSPPYEQYF.

The chain recombines TRBV24-1 with TRBJ2-5; TRBD1 matches at 7 bases. Trimming took 7 bases from V and 4 from J; bases not matched to a gene: 11. This CDR3 spans 15 amino acids. Germline CDR1 KGHDR, CDR2 SFDVKD. For the CDR3, the DNA is TGTGCCACCAGCACCCCAACAGGGGTTCCAGAGACCCAGTACTTC. The encoded protein is CATSTPTGVPETQYF.

This clonotype was counted at least ten times. CDR3 coding DNA: TGTGCCAGTACCACCTCCATTGGGACTAGAGCCTACGAGCAGTACTTC. Translating gives CASTTSIGTRAYEQYF. This rearrangement joins TRBV6-1 to TRBJ2-7; 8 bases line up with TRBD2. Trimming took 9 bases from V and 2 from J; bases not matched to a gene: 15. The CDR3 extends over 16 amino acids. CDR1 and CDR2 from the germline V gene are MNHNS and SASEGT.

The table lists this clonotype with many counts. J is TRBJ1-1 and V is TRBV27; D remains unclear. CDR3 length: 13 amino acids. V was shortened by 3 bases and J by 3 bases, with 8 bases between the two germline ends. Looked up from germline, CDR1 is MNHEY and CDR2 is SMNVEV (reference sequence). The chain's CDR3 is CASSFNGYTEAFF. The CDR3 DNA reads as TGTGCCAGCAGTTTCAACGGGTACACTGAAGCTTTCTTT.

The chain joins TRBV6-1 to TRBJ2-1; 9 positions match TRBD2. V dropped 5 bases and J dropped 6; count of bases not matched to a gene: 8. Per germline, CDR1 MNHNS and CDR2 SASEGT. This CDR3 is 15 amino acids long. CDR3: CASSKTSGICNEQFF. In nucleotides, the CDR3 is TGTGCCAGCAGTAAGACTAGCGGAATATGCAATGAGCAGTTCTTC.

J is TRBJ2-5 and V is TRBV6-8; 8 bases match TRBD1. CDR1 is MNHGY, CDR2 SAAAGT, per germline. This CDR3 is 13 amino acids long. The ends lost 8 bases at V and 1 base at J; junction bases unmatched: 3. The DNA of the CDR3 is TGTGCCAGCTCGACAGGGGCCCAAGAGACCCAGTACTTC. This codes for CASSTGAQETQYF.

As concerns this clonotype: A read error may explain this, as a much larger clone is one base away. This sequence joins TRBV6-6 and TRBJ1-1, with TRBD1 as a possible D gene (5 bases). V lost 2 bases, J lost 11 bases, and 18 bases lay in between. Germline values: CDR1 MNHNY, CDR2 SVGAGI (reference sequence). The CDR3 has 14 residues. The CDR3 DNA is TGTGCCAGCAGTTACGCCGACAGTGCCCAAGAGGCTTTCTTT. Protein: CASSYADSAQEAFF.

A note on this clonotype: A much larger clonotype is one base distant, so this may be a read error. The conserved phenylalanine or tryptophan is not found at the CDR3 terminus, so this likely reflects a read error. The chain carries TRBV20-1 and TRBJ2-5; D remains ambiguous. The CDR3 contains 12 residues. V was clipped by 3 bases and J by 3 bases, with 8 bases between them. Looked up from germline, CDR1 is DFQATT and CDR2 is SNEGSKA (reference sequence). CDR3: CSASPSEETQYI. In DNA, the CDR3 is TGCAGTGCTAGCCCGTCGGAAGAGACCCAGTACATC.

The chain couples TRBV20-1 to TRBJ1-1; 8 positions agree with TRBD1. CDR3 length: 12 residues. V trimming: 2 bases; J trimming: 8 bases; junction bases outside the gene matches: 4. Germline CDR1 DFQATT, CDR2 SNEGSKA (reference sequence). DNA for the CDR3: TGCAGTGCTAGATCCTGGACAGGGGAAGCTTTCTTT. Translation: CSARSWTGEAFF.

This clonotype was found a few times. The chain couples TRBV20-1 to TRBJ2-3, with D perhaps given as TRBD1 or TRBD2 (6 bases each). V lost 0 bases and J lost 6, with 13 bases in between. In germline, CDR1 is DFQATT, CDR2 SNEGSKA (reference sequence). This CDR3 has 14 amino acids. The CDR3 DNA reads as TGCAGTGCTAGAGATTGGAGGAGGGGGGATACGCAGTATTTT. This sequence encodes CSARDWRRGDTQYF.

Only a few counts were recorded for this clonotype. J is TRBJ2-1 and V is TRBV18, with a tentative D call TRBD2 (6 bases). The CDR3 covers 16 residues. Deletions cut 0 bases from V and 3 bases from J, with 12 bases between. CDR1 KGHSH and CDR2 LQKENI come from the germline V gene. The CDR3 here is CASSPPSRGIYNEQFF. CDR3 DNA: TGTGCCAGCTCACCACCGTCGCGGGGCATCTACAATGAGCAGTTCTTC.

A note on this clonotype: The germline gene is not matched at one end of the junction; a read error may be the cause. This chain connects TRBV7-2 to TRBJ1-4; D might be TRBD1 (6 bases). The CDR3 extends over 15 amino acids. Germline V gives CDR1 SGHTA, CDR2 FQGNSA. Written as DNA, the CDR3 is TGCGCCAGCAGCCAAGGGTCGGGGGCGCATGAAAAACTGTTTTTT. Encoded protein: CASSQGSGAHEKLFF.

This clonotype was recorded a few times. The chain recombines TRBV6-1 with TRBJ2-1; 10 nucleotides agree with TRBD2. V shed 6 bases, J shed 1 base, and the junction held 3 bases outside the gene matches. Germline-derived CDR1 and CDR2 are MNHNS and SASEGT. This CDR3 comprises 15 residues. The CDR3 is CASSVTSGSYNEQFF. The CDR3 DNA reads as TGTGCCAGCAGCGTGACTAGCGGGTCCTACAATGAGCAGTTCTTC.

The CDR3 reads CASFTQGSYEQYF. The CDR3 bases are TGTGCCAGCTTTACGCAGGGGAGCTACGAGCAGTACTTC. The chain couples TRBV28 to TRBJ2-7; possibly TRBD1 for D (6 bases). The V gene's germline CDR1 is MDHEN and CDR2 SYDVKM. CDR3 size: 13 residues. The V end lost 8 bases, the J end lost 3 bases, and 14 bases lay between the germline ends.

The rearrangement uses TRBV6-1 and TRBJ2-2, with 7 bases identical to TRBD2. Germline trimming cut 2 bases from V and 8 bases from J; bases unmatched to any gene: 5. Germline CDR1 reads MNHNS; CDR2 reads SASEGT. This CDR3 is 14 amino acids long. CDR3 residues: CASSEQTSVGELFF. The CDR3 DNA is TGTGCCAGCAGTGAACAAACTAGCGTTGGGGAGCTGTTTTTT.

In its sample, this clonotype was seen a few times. The chain carries TRBV7-2 and TRBJ2-1; possibly TRBD2 for D (6 bases). The CDR3 is made up of 12 amino acids. Between the trimmed V and J ends, which lost 5 bases and 9 bases, there was a span of 11 bases. CDR1 SGHTA and CDR2 FQGNSA come from the germline V gene. CDR3 in amino acids: CASSLGGGEQFF. Here the CDR3 DNA reads TGTGCCAGCAGCCTCGGGGGAGGTGAGCAGTTCTTC.

This clonotype was seen only a few times. The genes are TRBV6-1 and TRBJ2-1; D possibly corresponds to TRBD1 (6 bases). This CDR3 spans 12 amino acids. Per the germline V gene, CDR1 is MNHNS and CDR2 is SASEGT. Trimming took 4 bases from V and 8 from J, leaving 9 bases between them. CDR3 coding DNA: TGTGCCAGCAGTGCACAGGGTTATGAGCAGTTCTTC. Encoded protein: CASSAQGYEQFF.

This chain links TRBV5-4 with TRBJ2-5; 10 bases are a match to TRBD1. V shed 5 bases and J 5 bases; nucleotides not matched to a gene: 3. Germline CDR1 reads SGHNT; CDR2 reads YYREEE (reference sequence). The CDR3 has 13 residues. In nucleotides, the CDR3 is TGTGCCAGCAGTGACAGGGGGCGGGAGACCCAGTACTTC. It specifies CASSDRGRETQYF.

The chain is built from TRBV6-1 and TRBJ2-7, with 8 bases fitting TRBD2. Germline V CDR1 and CDR2: MNHNS, SASEGT. The length of the CDR3 is 13 residues. Trimming removed 7 bases from V and 4 bases from J; junction bases left unmatched: 6. CDR3 region: CASKRGRDYEQYF. The CDR3 nucleotides are TGTGCCAGCAAGCGGGGGCGCGATTACGAGCAGTACTTC.

On this clonotype itself: A much bigger clone sits one base away, suggesting this may be a read error. The chain joins TRBV4-1 to TRBJ2-3, with D tentatively TRBD2 (6 bases). The CDR3 totals 15 residues. Trimming took 0 bases from V and 2 from J, leaving 9 bases between them. From germline, CDR1 is MGHRA and CDR2 YSYEKL. The CDR3 sequence is CASSQERRDTDTQYF. The CDR3 nucleotides read TGCGCCAGCAGCCAAGAAAGGAGGGACACAGATACGCAGTATTTT.

In its sample, this clonotype was seen many times. The chain has TRBV27 and TRBJ2-3; 7 nucleotides line up with TRBD2. V lost 1 base and J lost 3; bases outside the gene matches: 7. The CDR3 contains 16 residues. CDR1 MNHEY and CDR2 SMNVEV come from the germline V gene (reference sequence). The CDR3 loop is CASSLWAGVKTDTQYF. For the CDR3, the DNA is TGTGCCAGCAGTTTATGGGCGGGAGTTAAGACAGATACGCAGTATTTT.

This chain joins TRBV7-3 and TRBJ2-1; D is possibly TRBD2 (5 bases). The V and J ends lost 5 bases and 8 bases respectively, with 13 bases between them. The CDR3 loop spans 13 amino acids. The germline gives CDR1 SGHTA, CDR2 FQGTGA. CDR3 coding DNA: TGTGCCAGCAGCATGACTAACCTCCATGAGCAGTTCTTC. Amino acid sequence: CASSMTNLHEQFF.

This clonotype was seen ten or more times. The chain uses TRBV20-1 and TRBJ1-5, with 9 bases matching TRBD1. Germline CDR1 is DFQATT and CDR2 is SNEGSKA (reference sequence). CDR3 length equals 13 residues. With V trimmed by 3 bases and J by 5 bases, 2 bases remained unmatched. DNA of the CDR3: TGCAGTGCTAGGCGACAGGGGGATCAGCCCCAGCATTTT. This encodes CSARRQGDQPQHF.

This clonotype turned up a few times. This chain links TRBV7-2 with TRBJ1-4; unclear D gene. Germline-derived CDR1 and CDR2 are SGHTA and FQGNSA. This CDR3 comprises 13 residues. V was pared by 5 bases and J by 8 bases, with 12 bases between. For the CDR3, the DNA is TGTGCCAGCAGCCTATACAACTTGGAAAAACTGTTTTTT. Amino acid sequence: CASSLYNLEKLFF.

The rearrangement links TRBV20-1 to TRBJ2-7, with 8 bases aligning to TRBD1. From germline, CDR1 is DFQATT and CDR2 SNEGSKA (reference sequence). J gave up 0 bases and V 4 bases, and 8 bases lay outside the gene matches. CDR3 length: 15 amino acids. CDR3 residues: CSANSVTGDSYEQYF. In nucleotides, the CDR3 is TGCAGTGCTAATTCGGTGACAGGGGACTCCTACGAGCAGTACTTC.

This clonotype was detected a few times. The V and J genes are TRBV6-1 and TRBJ2-5, with TRBD2 as a possible D gene (6 bases). The V end was cut by 6 bases, the J end by 5 bases, with 13 bases between. The CDR3 covers 13 residues. Germline-derived CDR1 and CDR2 are MNHNS and SASEGT. CDR3 bases: TGTGCCAGCAGCCGACGGGAGACGGAGACCCAGTACTTC. This gives the protein CASSRRETETQYF.

The CDR3 DNA sequence: TGCAGTGCTAGATTATTCGGGAGTTTGAATGAGCAGTTCTTC. Translating it yields CSARLFGSLNEQFF. The chain recombines TRBV20-1 with TRBJ2-1; maybe TRBD2 (6 bases). CDR3 length: 14 amino acids. CDR1 is DFQATT, CDR2 SNEGSKA, per germline (reference sequence). V lost 2 bases, J lost 7 bases, and 15 bases lay in between.

As for this clonotype: The CDR3 does not close with the conserved phenylalanine or tryptophan, likely indicating a read error. The chain recombines TRBV20-1 with TRBJ2-7, with D perhaps matching TRBD1 or TRBD2 (5 bases each). Trimming removed 5 bases from V and 3 bases from J, with 14 bases in between. The CDR3 contains 13 residues. Germline CDR1 reads DFQATT; CDR2 reads SNEGSKA (reference sequence). The CDR3 loop reads CSALERGRYEQYL. In DNA, the CDR3 is TGCAGTGCTTTGGAGAGGGGACGCTACGAGCAGTACCTC.